This T cell receptor (beta chain) is from a study of cytomegalovirus exposure and HLA in healthy donors. CDR1 and CDR2 (germline): SGHRS, YFSETQ. The V end was cut by 4 bases, the J end by 2 bases, with 9 bases between. This CDR3 is built from 13 residues. Study-wide points: Most of the CMV-associated TCR beta chains (in a later analysis) appeared to be HLA-restricted. The study flagged roughly 160 TCR beta chains as cytomegalovirus-associated. Sequence variants that were highly shared formed a cluster that was likely a sequencing artifact.

This clone was seen a few times. Its antigen is undetermined. Distinct nucleotide sequences in the sample also encode this CDR3. The PCR employed 60 Vbeta primers together with 13 Jbeta primers. Using immunoSEQ multiplex PCR, the repertoire was profiled, and TCRdb retains in-frame clones only, with some absent. The table records some 180,000 clones, roughly 10% of them present only once. The source of this sequence is a woman between 25 and 40 years old in good health and CMV-seropositive. The sample comprised PBMCs. The genes are TRBV5-1 and TRBJ1-1; tentative D call: TRBD1 (5 bases). CDR3 region: CASSDDRNTEAFF. CDR3 DNA sequence: TGCGCCAGCAGCGACGACAGAAACACTGAAGCTTTCTTT. The full variable domain, rest sourced from reference TRBV5-1 and TRBJ1-1, is KAGVTQTPRYLIKTRGQQVTLSCSPISGHRSVSWYQQTPGQGLQFLFEYFSETQRNKGNFPGRFSGRQFSNSRSEMNVSTLELGDSALYLCASSDDRNTEAFFGQGTRLTVV.